This TCR beta chain is from a study of control samples from healthy donors and cancer patients. CDR3 length: 14 amino acids. V was shortened by 4 bases and J by 6 bases, with 15 bases between the two germline ends. Per germline, CDR1 MNHEY and CDR2 SMNVEV (reference sequence). Sequencing was performed with immunoSEQ multiplex PCR; in TCRdb, only in-frame clones are kept and a portion is missing. Seen here are some 95,000 clones, roughly 92% observed once, and the top ten hold around 3%. The chain recombines TRBV27 with TRBJ1-1; TRBD1 is a possible D gene (6 bases). The receptor's source is a human donor in good health. The donor label of this sample is uncertain. Sequencing was performed on blood. The CDR3 DNA reads as TGTGCCAGCAGTTCCTTGACAGGTCGCCCTGAAGCTTTCTTT. Residues: CASSSLTGRPEAFF.